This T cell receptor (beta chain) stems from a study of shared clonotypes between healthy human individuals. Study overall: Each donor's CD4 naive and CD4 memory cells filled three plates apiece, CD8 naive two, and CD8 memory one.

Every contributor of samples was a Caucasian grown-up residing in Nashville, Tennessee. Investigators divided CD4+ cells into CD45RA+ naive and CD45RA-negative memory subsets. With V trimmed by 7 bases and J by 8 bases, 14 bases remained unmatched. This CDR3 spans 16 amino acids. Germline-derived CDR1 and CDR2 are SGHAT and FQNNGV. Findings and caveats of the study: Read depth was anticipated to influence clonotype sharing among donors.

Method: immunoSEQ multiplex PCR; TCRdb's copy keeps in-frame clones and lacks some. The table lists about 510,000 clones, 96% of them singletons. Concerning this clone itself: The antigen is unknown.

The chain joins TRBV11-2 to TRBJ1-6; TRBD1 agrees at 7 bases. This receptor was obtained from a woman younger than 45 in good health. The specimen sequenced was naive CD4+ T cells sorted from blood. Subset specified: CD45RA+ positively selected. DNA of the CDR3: TGTGCCAGCACCACTCCGAGGGGGCGGGGGTATTCACCCCTCCACTTT. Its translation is CASTTPRGRGYSPLHF.